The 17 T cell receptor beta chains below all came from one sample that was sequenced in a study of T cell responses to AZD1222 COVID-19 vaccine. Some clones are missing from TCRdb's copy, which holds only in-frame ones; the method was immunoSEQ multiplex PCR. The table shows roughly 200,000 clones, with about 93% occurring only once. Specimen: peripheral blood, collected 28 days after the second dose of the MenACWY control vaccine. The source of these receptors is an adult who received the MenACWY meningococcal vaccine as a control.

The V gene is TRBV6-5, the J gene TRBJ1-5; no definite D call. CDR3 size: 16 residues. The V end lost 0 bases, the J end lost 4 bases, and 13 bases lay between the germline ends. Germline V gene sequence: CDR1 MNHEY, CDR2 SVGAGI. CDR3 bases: TGTGCCAGCAGTTACTCCCGGACCCCCCCTAATCAGCCCCAGCATTTT. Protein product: CASSYSRTPPNQPQHF.

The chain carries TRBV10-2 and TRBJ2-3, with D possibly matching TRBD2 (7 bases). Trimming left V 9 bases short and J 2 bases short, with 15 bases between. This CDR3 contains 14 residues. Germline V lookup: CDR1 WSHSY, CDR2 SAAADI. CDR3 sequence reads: CASYRGGATDTQYF. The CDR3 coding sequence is TGCGCCAGTTATAGGGGGGGCGCCACAGATACGCAGTATTTT.

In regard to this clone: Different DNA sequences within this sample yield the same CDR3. This CDR3 reads CASSLGQGYGYTF. CDR3 nucleotide sequence: TGTGCCAGCAGTCTGGGACAGGGCTATGGCTACACCTTC. V gene TRBV28 combines with J gene TRBJ1-2; 9 positions agree with TRBD1. This CDR3 spans 13 amino acids. Germline V gene lookup returns CDR1 MDHEN and CDR2 SYDVKM. V lost 5 bases and J lost 4; bases outside the gene matches: 2.

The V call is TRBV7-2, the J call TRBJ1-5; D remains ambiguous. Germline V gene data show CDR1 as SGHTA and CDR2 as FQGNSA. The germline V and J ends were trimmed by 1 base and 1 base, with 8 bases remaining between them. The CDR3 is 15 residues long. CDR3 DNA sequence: TGTGCCAGCAGCTTAGATTCCCGGAGCAATCAGCCCCAGCATTTT. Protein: CASSLDSRSNQPQHF.

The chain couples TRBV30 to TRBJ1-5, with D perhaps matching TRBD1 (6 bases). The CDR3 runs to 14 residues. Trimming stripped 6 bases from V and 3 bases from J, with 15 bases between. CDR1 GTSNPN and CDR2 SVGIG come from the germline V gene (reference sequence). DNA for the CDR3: TGTGCCTGCCAGATGGGGGACACCAATCAGCCCCAGCATTTT. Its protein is CACQMGDTNQPQHF.

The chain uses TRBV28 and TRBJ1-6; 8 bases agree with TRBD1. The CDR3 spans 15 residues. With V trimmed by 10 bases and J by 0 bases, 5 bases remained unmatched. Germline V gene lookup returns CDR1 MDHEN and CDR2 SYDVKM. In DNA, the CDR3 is TGTGCCACCCTGGACAGGGACTCCTATAATTCACCCCTCCACTTT. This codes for CATLDRDSYNSPLHF.

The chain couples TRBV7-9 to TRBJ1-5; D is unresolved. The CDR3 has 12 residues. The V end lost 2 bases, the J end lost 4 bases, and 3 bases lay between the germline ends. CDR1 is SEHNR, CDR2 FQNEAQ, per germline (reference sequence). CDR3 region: CASSLPNQPQHF. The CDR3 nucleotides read TGTGCCAGCAGCTTACCGAATCAGCCCCAGCATTTT.

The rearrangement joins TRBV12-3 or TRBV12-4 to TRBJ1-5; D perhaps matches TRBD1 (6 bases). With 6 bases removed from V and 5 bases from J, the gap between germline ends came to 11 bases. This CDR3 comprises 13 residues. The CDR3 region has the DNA TGTGCCAGCAGAACAGGGTTATATCAGCCCCAGCATTTT. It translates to CASRTGLYQPQHF.

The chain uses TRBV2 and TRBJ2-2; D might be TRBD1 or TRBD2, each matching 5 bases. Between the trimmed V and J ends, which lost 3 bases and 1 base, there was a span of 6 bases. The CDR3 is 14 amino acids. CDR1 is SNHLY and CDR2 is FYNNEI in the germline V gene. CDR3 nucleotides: TGTGCCAGCAGTGATGGGGGGAACACCGGGGAGCTGTTTTTT. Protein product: CASSDGGNTGELFF.

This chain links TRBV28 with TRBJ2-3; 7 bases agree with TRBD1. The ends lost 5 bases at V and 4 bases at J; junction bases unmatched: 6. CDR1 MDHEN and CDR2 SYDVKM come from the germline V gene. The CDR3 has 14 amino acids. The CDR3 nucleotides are TGTGCCAGCAGTGTCGACAGGGTTCCAGATACGCAGTATTTT. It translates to CASSVDRVPDTQYF.

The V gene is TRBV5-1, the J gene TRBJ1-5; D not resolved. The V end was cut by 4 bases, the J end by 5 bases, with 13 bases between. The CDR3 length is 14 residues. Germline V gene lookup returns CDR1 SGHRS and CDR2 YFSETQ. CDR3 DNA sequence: TGCGCCAGCAGCCCCTCCGGAAGGGATCAGCCCCAGCATTTT. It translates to CASSPSGRDQPQHF.

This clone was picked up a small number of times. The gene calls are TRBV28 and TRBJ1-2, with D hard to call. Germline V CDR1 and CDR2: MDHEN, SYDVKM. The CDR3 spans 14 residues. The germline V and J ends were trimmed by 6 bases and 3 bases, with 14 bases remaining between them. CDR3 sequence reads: CASSPTEGYYGYTF. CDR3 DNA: TGTGCCAGCAGCCCTACAGAAGGCTACTATGGCTACACCTTC.

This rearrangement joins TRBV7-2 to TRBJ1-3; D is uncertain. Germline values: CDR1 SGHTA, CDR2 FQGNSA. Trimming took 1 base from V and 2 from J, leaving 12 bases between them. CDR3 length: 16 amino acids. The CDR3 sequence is CASSLEAGIAGNTIYF. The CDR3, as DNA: TGTGCCAGCAGCTTAGAGGCAGGCATAGCTGGAAACACCATATATTTT.

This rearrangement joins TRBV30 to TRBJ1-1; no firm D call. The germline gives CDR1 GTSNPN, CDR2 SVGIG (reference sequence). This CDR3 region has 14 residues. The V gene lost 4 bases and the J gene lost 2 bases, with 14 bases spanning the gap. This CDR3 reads CAWTSPDINTEAFF. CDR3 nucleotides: TGTGCCTGGACCTCACCCGATATTAACACTGAAGCTTTCTTT.

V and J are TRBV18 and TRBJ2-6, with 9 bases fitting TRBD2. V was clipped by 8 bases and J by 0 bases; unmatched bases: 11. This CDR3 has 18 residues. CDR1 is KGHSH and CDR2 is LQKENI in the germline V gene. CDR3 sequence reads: CASASVSGGSSGANVLTF. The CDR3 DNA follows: TGTGCCAGCGCCAGTGTTAGCGGGGGTTCCTCTGGGGCCAACGTCCTGACTTTC.

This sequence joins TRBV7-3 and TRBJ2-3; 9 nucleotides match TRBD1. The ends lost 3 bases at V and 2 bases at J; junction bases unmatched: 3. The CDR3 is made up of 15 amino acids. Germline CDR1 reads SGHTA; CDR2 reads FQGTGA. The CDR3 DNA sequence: TGTGCCAGCAGCTTGGGGACAGGGAACACAGATACGCAGTATTTT. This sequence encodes CASSLGTGNTDTQYF.

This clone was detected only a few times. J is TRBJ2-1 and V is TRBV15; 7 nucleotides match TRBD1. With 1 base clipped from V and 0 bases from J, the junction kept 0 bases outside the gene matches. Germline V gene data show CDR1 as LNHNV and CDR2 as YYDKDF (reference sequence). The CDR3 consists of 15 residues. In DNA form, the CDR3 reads TGTGCCACCAGCAGAGGACAGGGCTCCTACAATGAGCAGTTCTTC. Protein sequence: CATSRGQGSYNEQFF. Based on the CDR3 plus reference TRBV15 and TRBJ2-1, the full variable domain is DAMVIQNPRYQVTQFGKPVTLSCSQTLNHNVMYWYQQKSSQAPKLLFHYYDKDFNNEADTPDNFQSRRPNTSFCFLDIRSPGLGDTAMYLCATSRGQGSYNEQFFGPGTRLTVL.